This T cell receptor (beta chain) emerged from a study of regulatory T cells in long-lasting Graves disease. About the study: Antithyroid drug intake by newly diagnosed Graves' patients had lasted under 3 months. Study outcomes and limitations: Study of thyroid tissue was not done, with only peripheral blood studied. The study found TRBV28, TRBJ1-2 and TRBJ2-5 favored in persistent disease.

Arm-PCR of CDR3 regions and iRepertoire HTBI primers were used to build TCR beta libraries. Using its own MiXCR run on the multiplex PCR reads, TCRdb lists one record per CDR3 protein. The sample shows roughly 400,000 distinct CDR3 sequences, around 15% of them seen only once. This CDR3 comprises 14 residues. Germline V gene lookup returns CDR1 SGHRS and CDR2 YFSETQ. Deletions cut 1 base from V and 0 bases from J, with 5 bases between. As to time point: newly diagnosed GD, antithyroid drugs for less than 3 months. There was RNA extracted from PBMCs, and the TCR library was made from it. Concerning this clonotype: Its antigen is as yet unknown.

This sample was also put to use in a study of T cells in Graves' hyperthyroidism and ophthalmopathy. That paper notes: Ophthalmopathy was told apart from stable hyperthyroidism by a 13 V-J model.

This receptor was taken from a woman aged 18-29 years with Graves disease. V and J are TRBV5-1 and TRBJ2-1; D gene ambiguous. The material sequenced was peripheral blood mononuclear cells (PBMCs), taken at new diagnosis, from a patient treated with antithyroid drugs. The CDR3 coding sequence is TGCGCCAGCAGCTTGAAGAGCTCCTACAATGAGCAGTTCTTC. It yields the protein CASSLKSSYNEQFF.